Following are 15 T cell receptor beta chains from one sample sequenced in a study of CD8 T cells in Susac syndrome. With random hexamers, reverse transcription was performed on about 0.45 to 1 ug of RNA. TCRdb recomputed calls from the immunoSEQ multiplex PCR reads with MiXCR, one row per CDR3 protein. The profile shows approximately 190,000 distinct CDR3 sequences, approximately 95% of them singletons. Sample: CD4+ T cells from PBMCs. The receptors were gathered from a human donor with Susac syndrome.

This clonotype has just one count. The CDR3 spells CAWRWRGPNTGELFF. The CDR3 bases are TGTGCCTGGAGGTGGAGGGGGCCAAACACCGGGGAGCTGTTTTTT. The rearrangement uses TRBV30 and TRBJ2-2, with D perhaps matching TRBD1 (7 bases). In germline, CDR1 is GTSNPN, CDR2 SVGIG (reference sequence). The CDR3 has 15 amino acids. V was trimmed by 3 bases and J by 2 bases, leaving 13 bases between them.

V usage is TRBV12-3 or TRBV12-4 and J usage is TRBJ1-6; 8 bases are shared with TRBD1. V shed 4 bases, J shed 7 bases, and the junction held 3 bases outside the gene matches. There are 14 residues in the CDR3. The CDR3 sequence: CASSWGDRNSPLHF. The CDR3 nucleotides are TGTGCCAGCAGTTGGGGGGACAGGAATTCACCCCTCCACTTT.

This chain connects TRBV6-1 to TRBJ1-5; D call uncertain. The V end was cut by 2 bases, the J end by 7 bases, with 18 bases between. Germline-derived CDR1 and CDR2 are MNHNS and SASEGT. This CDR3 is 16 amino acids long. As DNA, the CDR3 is TGTGCCAGCAGTGAATCGTCCCAGGTGGTCGGGCAGCCCCAGCATTTT. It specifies CASSESSQVVGQPQHF.

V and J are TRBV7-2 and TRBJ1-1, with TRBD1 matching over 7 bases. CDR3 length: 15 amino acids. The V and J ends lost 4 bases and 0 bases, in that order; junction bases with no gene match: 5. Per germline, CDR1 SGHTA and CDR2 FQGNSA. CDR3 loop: CASSSSTGMNTEAFF. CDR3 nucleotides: TGTGCCAGCAGCTCATCGACAGGGATGAACACTGAAGCTTTCTTT.

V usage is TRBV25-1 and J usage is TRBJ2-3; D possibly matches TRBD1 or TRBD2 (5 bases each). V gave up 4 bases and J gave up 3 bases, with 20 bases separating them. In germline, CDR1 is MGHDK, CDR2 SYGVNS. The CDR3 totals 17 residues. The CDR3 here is CASSARPGPGSTDTQYF. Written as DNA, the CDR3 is TGTGCCAGCAGTGCCCGACCGGGACCGGGTAGTACAGATACGCAGTATTTT.

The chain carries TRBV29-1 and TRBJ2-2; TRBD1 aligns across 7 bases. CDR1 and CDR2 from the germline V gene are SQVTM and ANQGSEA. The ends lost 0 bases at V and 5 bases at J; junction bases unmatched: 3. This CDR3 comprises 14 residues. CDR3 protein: CSVEEPRGTGELFF. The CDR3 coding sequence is TGCAGCGTTGAAGAGCCCAGGGGGACCGGGGAGCTGTTTTTT.

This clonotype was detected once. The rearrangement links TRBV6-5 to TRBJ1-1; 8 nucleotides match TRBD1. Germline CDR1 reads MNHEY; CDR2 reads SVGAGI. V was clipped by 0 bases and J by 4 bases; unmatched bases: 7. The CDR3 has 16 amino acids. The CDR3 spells CASSYSIPGGGTEAFF. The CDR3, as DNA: TGTGCCAGCAGTTACTCGATACCAGGGGGCGGCACTGAAGCTTTCTTT.

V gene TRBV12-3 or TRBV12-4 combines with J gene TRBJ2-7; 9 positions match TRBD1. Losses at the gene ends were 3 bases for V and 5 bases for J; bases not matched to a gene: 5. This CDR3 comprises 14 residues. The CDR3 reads CASSFTGGPNEQYF. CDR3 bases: TGTGCCAGCAGTTTTACAGGGGGCCCCAACGAGCAGTACTTC.

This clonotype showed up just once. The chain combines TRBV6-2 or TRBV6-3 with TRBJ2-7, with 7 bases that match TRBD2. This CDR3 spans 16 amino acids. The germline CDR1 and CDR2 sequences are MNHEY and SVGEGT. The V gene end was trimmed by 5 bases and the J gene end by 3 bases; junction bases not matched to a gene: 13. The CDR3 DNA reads TGTGCCAGCAGTGGGATTGGGACTACGGAGCGCTACGAGCAGTACTTC. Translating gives CASSGIGTTERYEQYF.

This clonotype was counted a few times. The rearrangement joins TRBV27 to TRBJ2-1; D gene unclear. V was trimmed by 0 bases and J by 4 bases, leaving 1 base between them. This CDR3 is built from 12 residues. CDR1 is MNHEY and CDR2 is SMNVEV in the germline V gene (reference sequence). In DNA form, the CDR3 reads TGTGCCAGCAGTTTATCGTACAATGAGCAGTTCTTC. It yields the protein CASSLSYNEQFF.

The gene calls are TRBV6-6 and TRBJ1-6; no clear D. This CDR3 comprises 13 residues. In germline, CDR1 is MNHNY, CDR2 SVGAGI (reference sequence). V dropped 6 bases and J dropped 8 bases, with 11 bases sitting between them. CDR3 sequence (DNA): TGTGCCAGCAGGTGGACGGTGGATTCACCCCTCCACTTT. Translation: CASRWTVDSPLHF.

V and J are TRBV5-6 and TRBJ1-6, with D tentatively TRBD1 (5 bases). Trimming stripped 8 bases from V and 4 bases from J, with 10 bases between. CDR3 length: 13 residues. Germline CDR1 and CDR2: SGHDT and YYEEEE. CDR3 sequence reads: CASEGEYNSPLHF. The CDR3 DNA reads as TGTGCCAGTGAAGGGGAGTATAATTCACCCCTCCACTTT.

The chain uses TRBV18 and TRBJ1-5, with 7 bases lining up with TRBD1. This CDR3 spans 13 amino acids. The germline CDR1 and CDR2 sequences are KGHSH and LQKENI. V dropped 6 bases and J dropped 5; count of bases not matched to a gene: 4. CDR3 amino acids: CASSSGGDQPQHF. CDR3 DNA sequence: TGTGCCAGCTCTTCAGGGGGTGATCAGCCCCAGCATTTT.

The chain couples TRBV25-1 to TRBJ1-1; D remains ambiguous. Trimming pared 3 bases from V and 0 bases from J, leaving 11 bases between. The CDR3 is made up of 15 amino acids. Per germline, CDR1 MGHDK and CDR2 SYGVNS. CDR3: CASSDAPPMNTEAFF. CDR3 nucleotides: TGTGCCAGCAGTGACGCCCCACCGATGAACACTGAAGCTTTCTTT. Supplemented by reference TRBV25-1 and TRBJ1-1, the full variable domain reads EADIYQTPRYLVIGTGKKITLECSQTMGHDKMYWYQQDPGMELHLIHYSYGVNSTEKGDLSSESTVSRIRTEHFPLTLESARPSHTSQYLCASSDAPPMNTEAFFGQGTRLTVV.

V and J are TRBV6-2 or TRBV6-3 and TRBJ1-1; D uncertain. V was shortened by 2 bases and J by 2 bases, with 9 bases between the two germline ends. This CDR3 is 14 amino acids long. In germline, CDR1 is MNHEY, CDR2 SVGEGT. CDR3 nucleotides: TGTGCCAGCAGTTACCACAATTTTAACACTGAAGCTTTCTTT. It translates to CASSYHNFNTEAFF.